Each of the 10 T cell receptor beta chains below was sequenced from the same sample in a study of T cell responses to AZD1222 COVID-19 vaccine. TCRdb's table, derived via immunoSEQ multiplex PCR, lists solely in-frame clones and lacks some. The sample lists roughly 130,000 clones; 90% to 95% were seen once. The sample here was peripheral blood, taken on day 0 of AZD1222 vaccination. Receptor source: an adult in good health.

The chain uses TRBV29-1 and TRBJ1-1; 8 positions match TRBD1. The ends lost 8 bases at V and 2 bases at J; junction bases unmatched: 13. The CDR3 runs 15 residues. Germline lookup yields CDR1 SQVTM and CDR2 ANQGSEA. In nucleotides, the CDR3 is TGCAGCTCCTCAGCCGGGACAGGAGACAACACTGAAGCTTTCTTT. Its protein is CSSSAGTGDNTEAFF.

The chain has TRBV7-9 and TRBJ2-7; D is undetermined. The ends were cut back, 1 base at V and 6 bases at J, with 7 bases in the middle. Looked up from germline, CDR1 is SEHNR and CDR2 is FQNEAQ (reference sequence). The CDR3 has 12 residues. CDR3 DNA sequence: TGTGCCAGCAGCTTAGAAGAATTCGAGCAGTACTTC. The encoded protein is CASSLEEFEQYF.

The CDR3 loop is CASRPGLGSYEQYF. Here the CDR3 DNA reads TGTGCCAGCAGACCGGGACTAGGGTCCTACGAGCAGTACTTC. The V gene is TRBV27, the J gene TRBJ2-7, with 8 bases fitting TRBD2. J gave up 1 base and V 6 bases, and 5 bases lay outside the gene matches. The CDR3 is made up of 14 amino acids. Germline CDR1 is MNHEY and CDR2 is SMNVEV (reference sequence).

The genes are TRBV4-3 and TRBJ1-2, with TRBD1 as a possible D gene (6 bases). Germline CDR1 reads LGHNA; CDR2 reads YSLEER. This CDR3 has 16 residues. Trimming cost V 0 bases and J 8 bases, with 19 bases left between them. The CDR3 nucleotides read TGCGCCAGCAGCCAAGATCTCGCAGGGGAGGTGGACGGCTACACCTTC. As protein: CASSQDLAGEVDGYTF.

V gene TRBV27 combines with J gene TRBJ1-5, with 7 bases aligning to TRBD1. The CDR3 consists of 14 residues. Germline CDR1 and CDR2: MNHEY and SMNVEV (reference sequence). The V segment lost 3 bases and the J segment 5 bases; nucleotides outside the gene matches: 4. The CDR3 sequence is CASSFRQGDQPQHF. In DNA form, the CDR3 reads TGTGCCAGCAGTTTTCGTCAGGGGGATCAGCCCCAGCATTTT.

The chain has TRBV12-3 or TRBV12-4 and TRBJ2-1; the match to TRBD1 covers 7 bases. The junction had 7 bases not matched to a gene; V was cut back by 7 bases and J by 10 bases. The CDR3 covers 12 residues. CDR3 protein: CASTNRGFEQFF. CDR3 sequence (DNA): TGTGCCAGCACCAACAGGGGTTTCGAGCAGTTCTTC.

This chain uses TRBV2 with TRBJ2-2; tentative D call: TRBD2 (5 bases). There are 14 residues in the CDR3. Germline CDR1 and CDR2: SNHLY and FYNNEI. V lost 5 bases and J lost 8, with 15 bases in between. CDR3 protein: CASSILVLTGELFF. The DNA of the CDR3 is TGTGCCAGCAGTATACTAGTTTTGACTGGGGAGCTGTTTTTT.

V is TRBV6-5 and J is TRBJ1-4, with D hard to call. Looked up from germline, CDR1 is MNHEY and CDR2 is SVGAGI. This CDR3 region has 14 residues. V gave up 6 bases and J gave up 0 bases, with 8 bases separating them. The CDR3 DNA reads TGTGCCAGCAGCTCGAGTGCAACTAATGAAAAACTGTTTTTT. This translates into CASSSSATNEKLFF.

The rearrangement uses TRBV24-1 and TRBJ1-5; D remains ambiguous. The V end was cut by 6 bases, the J end by 3 bases, with 8 bases between. Germline V gives CDR1 KGHDR, CDR2 SFDVKD. This CDR3 comprises 13 residues. CDR3: CATSNVNNQPQHF. The DNA for the CDR3 is TGTGCCACCAGTAATGTCAACAATCAGCCCCAGCATTTT.

The V gene is TRBV9, the J gene TRBJ1-5; D perhaps matches TRBD1 (6 bases). CDR1 and CDR2 from the germline V gene are SGDLS and YYNGEE. V was trimmed by 3 bases and J by 6 bases, leaving 10 bases between them. CDR3 length: 13 amino acids. The CDR3 here is CASSGGGSQPQHF. The CDR3 bases are TGTGCCAGCAGCGGAGGGGGATCTCAGCCCCAGCATTTT. Based on the CDR3 plus reference TRBV9 and TRBJ1-5, the full variable domain is DSGVTQTPKHLITATGQRVTLRCSPRSGDLSVYWYQQSLDQGLQFLIQYYNGEERAKGNILERFSAQQFPDLHSELNLSSLELGDSALYFCASSGGGSQPQHFGDGTRLSIL.